The 20 T cell receptor beta chains listed next were all sequenced from one sample in a study of cytomegalovirus exposure and HLA in healthy donors. Primers included in the PCR were 60 Vbeta and 13 Jbeta primers. Using immunoSEQ multiplex PCR, the repertoire was profiled, and TCRdb retains in-frame clones only, with some absent. This sample has under 150,000 clones; about 82% occur once, and the top ten carry about 1%. The source material was PBMCs. Receptors were obtained from a boy aged 5-17 years in good health and CMV-seronegative.

The chain links TRBV5-4 to TRBJ1-1; 7 nucleotides agree with TRBD1. The V segment lost 3 bases and the J segment 3 bases; nucleotides outside the gene matches: 2. Germline V gene sequence: CDR1 SGHNT, CDR2 YYREEE (reference sequence). This CDR3 has 13 amino acids. The CDR3 loop reads CASSSTGYTEAFF. CDR3 coding DNA: TGTGCCAGCAGCTCGACAGGGTACACTGAAGCTTTCTTT.

This clone occurred once. The genes are TRBV6-6 and TRBJ1-1, with D possibly matching TRBD1 (6 bases). Trimming removed 6 bases from V and 7 bases from J, with 21 bases in between. Germline CDR1 reads MNHNY; CDR2 reads SVGAGI (reference sequence). The CDR3 loop spans 15 amino acids. CDR3 in amino acids: CASRFANDRRREAFF. In nucleotides, the CDR3 is TGTGCCAGCAGGTTCGCTAATGACAGGAGACGTGAAGCTTTCTTT.

This clone has a handful of counts. The chain links TRBV25-1 to TRBJ1-1; TRBD1 might be the D (6 bases). V was shortened by 3 bases and J by 0 bases, with 20 bases between the two germline ends. The CDR3 runs 18 residues. The V gene's germline CDR1 is MGHDK and CDR2 SYGVNS. Here the CDR3 reads CASSDSSTGPLMNTEAFF. In nucleotides, the CDR3 is TGTGCCAGCAGTGACAGCTCAACAGGGCCTCTCATGAACACTGAAGCTTTCTTT.

The genes are TRBV5-6 and TRBJ2-1, with TRBD1 identical over 10 bases. V was clipped by 3 bases and J by 10 bases; unmatched bases: 7. This CDR3 is 14 amino acids long. Germline loops: CDR1 SGHDT, CDR2 YYEEEE. CDR3: CASSSPGQGQEQFF. CDR3 nucleotides: TGTGCCAGCAGCTCGCCGGGACAGGGGCAGGAGCAGTTCTTC. The variable domain in full, with the rest retrieved from reference TRBV5-6 and TRBJ2-1, is DAGVTQSPTHLIKTRGQQVTLRCSPKSGHDTVSWYQQALGQGPQFIFQYYEEEERQRGNFPDRFSGHQFPNYSSELNVNALLLGDSALYLCASSSPGQGQEQFFGPGTRLTVL.

The sample holds one count of this clone. This rearrangement joins TRBV30 to TRBJ2-3; 10 nucleotides line up with TRBD2. This CDR3 has 17 amino acids. Losses at the gene ends were 2 bases for V and 3 bases for J; bases not matched to a gene: 11. Germline CDR1 reads GTSNPN; CDR2 reads SVGIG (reference sequence). The CDR3 spells CAWSTGASGSGTDTQYF. In DNA, the CDR3 is TGTGCCTGGAGTACAGGGGCTAGCGGGAGTGGTACAGATACGCAGTATTTT.

CDR3 amino acids: CASSRTGFGYTF. In nucleotides, the CDR3 is TGTGCCAGCAGCCGTACAGGGTTCGGCTACACCTTC. The rearrangement joins TRBV2 to TRBJ1-2; possibly TRBD1 for D (6 bases). Germline V CDR1 and CDR2: SNHLY, FYNNEI. The CDR3 length is 12 residues. The V end was cut by 6 bases, the J end by 8 bases, with 13 bases between.

The rearrangement uses TRBV25-1 and TRBJ1-1; 10 nucleotides agree with TRBD1. V gave up 6 bases and J gave up 0 bases; unmatched junction bases: 7. The CDR3 runs to 16 residues. Germline assignment: CDR1 MGHDK and CDR2 SYGVNS. CDR3 DNA: TGTGCCAGCAGAGGCGACAGGGGGCTAGTGAACACTGAAGCTTTCTTT. Amino acids: CASRGDRGLVNTEAFF. Full variable domain (remainder filled in from reference TRBV25-1 and TRBJ1-1): EADIYQTPRYLVIGTGKKITLECSQTMGHDKMYWYQQDPGMELHLIHYSYGVNSTEKGDLSSESTVSRIRTEHFPLTLESARPSHTSQYLCASRGDRGLVNTEAFFGQGTRLTVV.

CDR3 nucleotides: TGTGCCAGCAGCCCCTTCCCCGAGTACAATGAGCAGTTCTTC. It encodes CASSPFPEYNEQFF. V gene TRBV7-2 combines with J gene TRBJ2-1; unclear D gene. Looked up from germline, CDR1 is SGHTA and CDR2 is FQGNSA. This CDR3 comprises 14 residues. V shed 5 bases and J shed 4 bases, with 12 bases lying between them.

This clone was seen a handful of times. This CDR3 is CASSLAAGGLDEQFF. In nucleotides, the CDR3 is TGCGCCAGCAGCTTGGCAGCGGGAGGGCTCGATGAGCAGTTCTTC. The chain has TRBV5-1 and TRBJ2-1; 10 bases line up with TRBD2. V shed 0 bases, J shed 8 bases, and the junction held 5 bases outside the gene matches. The CDR3 has 15 amino acids. Germline lookup yields CDR1 SGHRS and CDR2 YFSETQ.

Details on this clone: The sample has other DNA sequences that encode this CDR3 too. The chain links TRBV6-5 to TRBJ2-7; 8 bases agree with TRBD1. With 2 bases clipped from V and 3 bases from J, the junction kept 0 bases outside the gene matches. The germline V gene encodes CDR1 MNHEY and CDR2 SVGAGI. This CDR3 is built from 13 residues. The CDR3 reads CASSYGTGYEQYF. The CDR3, as DNA: TGTGCCAGCAGTTACGGGACAGGCTACGAGCAGTACTTC.

Only one count was recorded for this clone. The rearrangement joins TRBV30 to TRBJ2-7; D might be TRBD2 (6 bases). Germline CDR1 and CDR2: GTSNPN and SVGIG (reference sequence). V was cut by 2 bases and J by 2 bases, with 22 bases left in between. The CDR3 extends over 17 amino acids. CDR3 nucleotide sequence: TGTGCCTGGAGTAACTGGGTCTATGGCGGGACCACCTACGAGCAGTACTTC. Residues: CAWSNWVYGGTTYEQYF. Full variable domain (rest looked up from reference TRBV30 and TRBJ2-7): SQTIHQWPATLVQPVGSPLSLECTVEGTSNPNLYWYRQAAGRGLQLLFYSVGIGQISSEVPQNLSASRPQDRQFILSSKKLLLSDSGFYLCAWSNWVYGGTTYEQYFGPGTRLTVT.

J is TRBJ1-4 and V is TRBV28; D remains unclear. The V end was cut by 10 bases, the J end by 3 bases, with 18 bases between. CDR1 MDHEN and CDR2 SYDVKM come from the germline V gene. This CDR3 has 15 amino acids. Here the CDR3 reads CATADVGEANEKLFF. For the CDR3, the DNA is TGTGCCACCGCCGACGTCGGGGAGGCTAATGAAAAACTGTTTTTT.

The V gene is TRBV7-8, the J gene TRBJ2-7; the D is unclear. Germline V gives CDR1 SGHVS, CDR2 FQNEAQ. V lost 0 bases and J lost 2, with 5 bases in between. The CDR3 runs 13 residues. Written as DNA, the CDR3 is TGTGCCAGCAGCTTAGCGAAGCCCTACGAGCAGTACTTC. Encoded protein: CASSLAKPYEQYF.

Written as DNA, the CDR3 is TGTGCCAGCAGCCCCATAACCGGGACTAGCGGGAGGGGAGAGCAGTTCTTC. This sequence encodes CASSPITGTSGRGEQFF. The chain joins TRBV7-7 to TRBJ2-1, with 16 bases that match TRBD2. This CDR3 comprises 17 residues. Germline loops: CDR1 SSHAT, CDR2 FNYEAQ (reference sequence). Trimming took 5 bases from V and 10 from J; bases not matched to a gene: 11. The full variable domain, rest sourced from reference TRBV7-7 and TRBJ2-1, is GAGVSQSPRYKVTKRGQDVTLRCDPISSHATLYWYQQALGQGPEFLTYFNYEAQPDKSGLPSDRFSAERPEGSISTLTIQRTEQRDSAMYRCASSPITGTSGRGEQFFGPGTRLTVL.

This chain links TRBV9 with TRBJ2-2; D might be TRBD1 (6 bases). This CDR3 has 15 residues. Germline V gives CDR1 SGDLS, CDR2 YYNGEE. The germline V and J ends were trimmed by 3 bases and 2 bases, with 11 bases remaining between them. CDR3 coding DNA: TGTGCCAGCAGCGCCAGGGGTGGAAACACCGGGGAGCTGTTTTTT. As protein: CASSARGGNTGELFF.

The chain recombines TRBV7-9 with TRBJ1-3; possibly TRBD1 for D (5 bases). CDR1 is SEHNR and CDR2 is FQNEAQ in the germline V gene (reference sequence). V lost 6 bases, J lost 1 base, and 13 bases lay in between. The CDR3 totals 15 residues. As DNA, the CDR3 is TGTGCCAGCAGTGCCGGGGGATCTTCTGGAAACACCATATATTTT. Encoded protein: CASSAGGSSGNTIYF.

The V and J genes are TRBV27 and TRBJ1-1, with D possibly being TRBD1 (5 bases). The CDR3 spans 16 residues. CDR1 and CDR2 from the germline V gene are MNHEY and SMNVEV (reference sequence). Trimming pared 3 bases from V and 1 base from J, leaving 15 bases between. The CDR3 region has the DNA TGTGCCAGCAGTTTCCGATCATTTACAGGGAACACTGAAGCTTTCTTT. This codes for CASSFRSFTGNTEAFF.

This sequence joins TRBV7-8 and TRBJ2-7; 13 nucleotides align to TRBD2. With 3 bases clipped from V and 6 bases from J, the junction kept 8 bases outside the gene matches. This CDR3 contains 16 residues. The germline V gene encodes CDR1 SGHVS and CDR2 FQNEAQ. DNA for the CDR3: TGTGCCAGCAGCTTCTCCCCCGGGACTAGCGGGACCGAGCAGTACTTC. Amino acid sequence: CASSFSPGTSGTEQYF.

As concerns this clone: A read error may produce the germline difference seen at one junction end. Different DNA sequences within this sample yield the same CDR3. The chain joins TRBV5-1 to TRBJ2-3, with 9 bases lining up with TRBD2. Germline CDR1 reads SGHRS; CDR2 reads YFSETQ. CDR3 length: 15 amino acids. CDR3 loop: CASTLGLAGPDTQYF. CDR3 DNA sequence: TGCGCCAGCACCTTGGGGCTAGCGGGACCAGATACGCAGTATTTT.

The CDR3 DNA follows: TGTGCCAGCAGCTTGACCGGACAGCAAAGCACAGATACGCAGTATTTT. Translating it yields CASSLTGQQSTDTQYF. The chain recombines TRBV11-2 with TRBJ2-3; D perhaps matches TRBD1 (6 bases). V lost 3 bases to trimming and J lost 0 bases, with 13 bases between them. Germline CDR1 is SGHAT and CDR2 is FQNNGV. CDR3 length equals 16 residues.